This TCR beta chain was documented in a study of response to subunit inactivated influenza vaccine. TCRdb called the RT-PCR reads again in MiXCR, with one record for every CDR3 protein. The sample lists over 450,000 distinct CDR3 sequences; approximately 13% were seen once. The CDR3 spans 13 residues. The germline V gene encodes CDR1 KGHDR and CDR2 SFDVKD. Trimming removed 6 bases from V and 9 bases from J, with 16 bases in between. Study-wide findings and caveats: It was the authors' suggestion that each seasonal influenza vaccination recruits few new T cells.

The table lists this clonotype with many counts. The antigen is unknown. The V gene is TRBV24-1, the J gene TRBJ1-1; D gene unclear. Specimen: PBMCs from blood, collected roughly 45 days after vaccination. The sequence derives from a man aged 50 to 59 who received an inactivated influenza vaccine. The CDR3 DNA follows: TGTGCCACCAGTCCCCCGGGAGCCGAAAAAGCTTTCTTT. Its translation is CATSPPGAEKAFF.